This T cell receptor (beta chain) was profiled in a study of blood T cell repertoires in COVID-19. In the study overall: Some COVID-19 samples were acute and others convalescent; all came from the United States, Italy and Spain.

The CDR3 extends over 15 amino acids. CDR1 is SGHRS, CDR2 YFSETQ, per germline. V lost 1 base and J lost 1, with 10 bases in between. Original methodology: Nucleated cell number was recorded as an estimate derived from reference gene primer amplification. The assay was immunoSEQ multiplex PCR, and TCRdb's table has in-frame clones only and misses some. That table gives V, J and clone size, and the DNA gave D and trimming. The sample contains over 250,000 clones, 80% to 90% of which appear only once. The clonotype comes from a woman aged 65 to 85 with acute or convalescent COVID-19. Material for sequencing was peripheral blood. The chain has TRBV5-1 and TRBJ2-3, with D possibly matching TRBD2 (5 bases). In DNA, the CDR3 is TGCGCCAGCAGCTTGAACGGGCGGGGCACAGATACGCAGTATTTT. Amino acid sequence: CASSLNGRGTDTQYF. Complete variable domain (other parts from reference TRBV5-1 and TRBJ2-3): KAGVTQTPRYLIKTRGQQVTLSCSPISGHRSVSWYQQTPGQGLQFLFEYFSETQRNKGNFPGRFSGRQFSNSRSEMNVSTLELGDSALYLCASSLNGRGTDTQYFGPGTRLTVL.